This TCR beta chain emerged from a study of cytomegalovirus exposure and HLA in healthy donors. General observations from the study: Apparent HLA restriction characterized most CMV-associated TCR beta chains in a later analysis. The study recorded around 160 TCR beta chains that were cytomegalovirus-associated.

It was with 60 Vbeta and 13 Jbeta primers that the PCR ran. Assay: immunoSEQ multiplex PCR; the TCRdb copy retains only in-frame clones and omits some. This table holds some 100,000 clones, roughly four fifths found once. J lost 0 bases, V lost 5 bases, and 3 bases had no gene match. The germline CDR1 and CDR2 sequences are SGHAT and FQNNGV. CDR3 size: 15 residues. About this clone itself: The antigen is unknown.

Sequencing was carried out using PBMCs. V and J are TRBV11-2 and TRBJ2-2; 7 bases fit TRBD1. This clonotype was sampled from a male donor in good health and CMV-seropositive. The CDR3 here is CASSPTGANTGELFF. CDR3 coding DNA: TGTGCCAGCAGCCCCACAGGGGCGAACACCGGGGAGCTGTTTTTT.